The 23 T cell receptor beta chains below were found in one sample sequenced in a study of T cells after yellow fever vaccination (dated 2019 in TCRdb). Library preparation was by 5' RACE. TCRdb lists the instrument as Illumina HiSeq 2500. TCRdb ran its own pipeline on the public reads, namely fastp trimming at Q25 and MiXCR clone calling, and kept in-frame beta chains. One record per CDR3 amino acid sequence lists the most common genes and DNA. The sample yields 550,000 or so distinct CDR3 sequences; about 19% were counted once. The biggest ten clones account for 13% to 15% of the sample. What the treatment or condition label conveys for this sample: live attenuated yellow fever vaccine strain. The sample consisted of PBMCs, taken 15 days after the yellow fever booster vaccination. Receptors were obtained from a young man who received the YFV17D yellow fever vaccine.

This clonotype occurred a few times. The V call is TRBV20-1, the J call TRBJ2-3; D unresolved. The CDR3 extends over 14 amino acids. Germline CDR1 is DFQATT and CDR2 is SNEGSKA (reference sequence). V shed 6 bases and J shed 0 bases, with 13 bases lying between them. The CDR3 is CSARPAGSTDTQYF. CDR3 DNA: TGCAGTGCGAGACCCGCCGGGAGCACAGATACGCAGTATTTT.

The CDR3 here is CATSRERFTEAFF. CDR3 nucleotides: TGTGCCACCAGCAGAGAGAGATTCACTGAAGCTTTCTTT. The chain carries TRBV15 and TRBJ1-1; D remains unclear. Germline CDR1 LNHNV, CDR2 YYDKDF (reference sequence). With 0 bases removed from V and 4 bases from J, the gap between germline ends came to 6 bases. CDR3 length: 13 residues.

The J gene is TRBJ2-7, the V gene TRBV7-9; D gene unclear. Trimming removed 6 bases at V and 6 bases at J, with 12 bases between. The CDR3 covers 12 residues. Germline CDR1 reads SEHNR; CDR2 reads FQNEAQ (reference sequence). The CDR3 protein is CASSQQYSEQYF. CDR3 bases: TGTGCCAGCAGTCAACAGTATTCCGAGCAGTACTTC.

This clonotype was seen a few times. The chain carries TRBV6-5 and TRBJ2-7, with 7 bases lining up with TRBD1. The length of the CDR3 is 14 residues. V gave up 2 bases and J gave up 2 bases; unmatched junction bases: 3. Germline V gene sequence: CDR1 MNHEY, CDR2 SVGAGI. The CDR3 DNA reads as TGTGCCAGCAGTTACACAGGGGAAACCTACGAGCAGTACTTC. It encodes CASSYTGETYEQYF.

This clonotype has only a few counts. DNA of the CDR3: TGTGCCAGCAGCTTAGGCGGCAGGGGAGCCTACAATGAGCAGTTCTTC. This codes for CASSLGGRGAYNEQFF. The genes are TRBV13 and TRBJ2-1; D might be TRBD1 (6 bases). CDR1 is PRHDT and CDR2 is FYEKMQ in the germline V gene (reference sequence). CDR3 length: 16 residues. Trimming cost V 0 bases and J 2 bases, with 11 bases left between them.

V usage is TRBV19 and J usage is TRBJ2-3, with D perhaps TRBD1 (5 bases). Trimming removed 3 bases at V and 4 bases at J, with 17 bases between. Germline assignment: CDR1 LNHDA and CDR2 SQIVND (reference sequence). This CDR3 has 16 amino acids. In DNA, the CDR3 is TGTGCCAGTAGTATTCTCGGACAACGGAGCGCAGATACGCAGTATTTT. This codes for CASSILGQRSADTQYF.

This clonotype has a handful of counts. The V call is TRBV25-1, the J call TRBJ2-3, with 9 bases fitting TRBD2. The trim removed 10 bases at V and 2 bases at J, leaving 10 bases unmatched. The CDR3 loop spans 15 amino acids. CDR1 and CDR2 from the germline V gene are MGHDK and SYGVNS. CDR3 coding DNA: TGTGCCACCACCCACGGGACTAGCCTCACAGATACGCAGTATTTT. Translation: CATTHGTSLTDTQYF.

About this clonotype itself: This may arise from a read error, as a much more abundant clone is one base away. The CDR3 end shows no conserved phenylalanine or tryptophan, and so a read error is likely. The chain joins TRBV20-1 to TRBJ2-7, with D hard to call. V lost 7 bases to trimming and J lost 0 bases, with 7 bases between them. The germline V gene encodes CDR1 DFQATT and CDR2 SNEGSKA (reference sequence). The CDR3 extends over 11 amino acids. The CDR3 sequence: CSGTDSYEQYY. For the CDR3, the DNA is TGCAGTGGTACGGACTCCTACGAGCAGTACTAC.

This sequence joins TRBV6-1 and TRBJ1-2; unclear D gene. The length of the CDR3 is 14 residues. Trimming pared 6 bases from V and 5 bases from J, leaving 16 bases between. Germline V gene sequence: CDR1 MNHNS, CDR2 SASEGT. The CDR3 bases are TGTGCCAGCAGCTCCGGAGCCAAGACTTATGGCTACACCTTC. It is translated as CASSSGAKTYGYTF.

The chain uses TRBV10-3 and TRBJ2-5; tentatively, D is TRBD1 (6 bases). V dropped 2 bases and J dropped 4 bases, with 11 bases sitting between them. The germline V gene encodes CDR1 ENHRY and CDR2 SYGVKD. The CDR3 totals 14 residues. CDR3 nucleotide sequence: TGTGCCATCAGTGAGGCCCAGGGGCCAGAGACCCAGTACTTC. It specifies CAISEAQGPETQYF.

The chain has TRBV27 and TRBJ2-3; D possibly uses TRBD1 or TRBD2 (5 bases each). There are 14 residues in the CDR3. Germline values: CDR1 MNHEY, CDR2 SMNVEV (reference sequence). Trimming pared 7 bases from V and 2 bases from J, leaving 13 bases between. CDR3 loop: CASTEGTFTDTQYF. DNA for the CDR3: TGTGCCAGCACTGAAGGGACGTTCACAGATACGCAGTATTTT.

This clonotype showed up just a few times. The chain employs TRBV12-3 or TRBV12-4 and TRBJ1-1; TRBD1 might be the D (6 bases). The V gene lost 7 bases and the J gene lost 8 bases, with 11 bases spanning the gap. The CDR3 runs to 11 residues. CDR3 region: CASTHGTEAFF. CDR3 nucleotides: TGTGCCAGCACACACGGGACAGAAGCTTTCTTT.

The rearrangement links TRBV20-1 to TRBJ2-7; 7 nucleotides agree with TRBD1. V shed 1 base, J shed 3 bases, and the junction held 6 bases outside the gene matches. This CDR3 is built from 14 residues. From germline, CDR1 is DFQATT and CDR2 SNEGSKA (reference sequence). This CDR3 is CSARAQDRSYEQYF. The CDR3 DNA follows: TGCAGTGCTAGAGCACAGGACAGGAGCTACGAGCAGTACTTC.

The chain recombines TRBV7-2 with TRBJ2-4; the match to TRBD2 covers 8 bases. The V segment lost 2 bases and the J segment 7 bases; nucleotides outside the gene matches: 4. Germline V lookup: CDR1 SGHTA, CDR2 FQGNSA. The CDR3 has 14 residues. CDR3 amino acids: CASSLIVAGNIQYF. CDR3 sequence (DNA): TGTGCCAGCAGCTTAATAGTAGCGGGGAACATTCAGTACTTC.

This clonotype was seen a handful of times. V is TRBV5-1 and J is TRBJ2-1; maybe TRBD2 (5 bases). The CDR3 loop spans 12 amino acids. Germline CDR1 and CDR2: SGHRS and YFSETQ. V lost 0 bases and J 13 bases, leaving 11 bases between the germline ends. The CDR3 here is CASSLAAETQFF. The CDR3 bases are TGCGCCAGCAGCTTGGCAGCGGAGACTCAGTTCTTC.

The chain has TRBV6-2 or TRBV6-3 and TRBJ2-7; D ambiguous. Per the germline V gene, CDR1 is MNHEY and CDR2 is SVGEGT. The CDR3 covers 13 residues. Between the trimmed V and J ends, which lost 7 bases and 6 bases, there was a span of 16 bases. In nucleotides, the CDR3 is TGTGCCAGCAATTTGAAGTACCGAAGCGAGCAGTACTTC. Translation gives CASNLKYRSEQYF.

The table lists this clonotype with a few counts. J is TRBJ1-2 and V is TRBV28; 7 nucleotides align to TRBD1. Trimming at V came to 5 bases and at J to 4 bases, leaving 13 bases not matched to a gene. This CDR3 is built from 16 residues. CDR1 is MDHEN and CDR2 is SYDVKM in the germline V gene. In DNA, the CDR3 is TGTGCCAGCAGTATCAACCCGGGACAGTTTATCTATGGCTACACCTTC. This encodes CASSINPGQFIYGYTF.

This clonotype was picked up a small number of times. The J gene is TRBJ2-2, the V gene TRBV5-1; tentative D call: TRBD1 (7 bases). CDR1 is SGHRS and CDR2 is YFSETQ in the germline V gene. Trimming took 1 base from V and 2 from J, leaving 12 bases between them. The CDR3 length is 16 residues. CDR3 sequence: CASSLRGTANTGELFF. In nucleotides, the CDR3 is TGCGCCAGCAGCTTGCGGGGGACAGCAAACACCGGGGAGCTGTTTTTT.

The chain combines TRBV14 with TRBJ2-5; 10 bases are shared with TRBD2. CDR1 is SGHDN and CDR2 is FVKESK in the germline V gene. V dropped 6 bases and J dropped 4; count of bases not matched to a gene: 8. The CDR3 contains 15 residues. The CDR3 loop is CASSSGTSERETQYF. The CDR3 nucleotides read TGTGCCAGCAGTTCCGGGACTAGCGAACGAGAGACCCAGTACTTC. The full variable domain, completed using reference TRBV14 and TRBJ2-5, is EAGVTQFPSHSVIEKGQTVTLRCDPISGHDNLYWYRRVMGKEIKFLLHFVKESKQDESGMPNNRFLAERTGGTYSTLKVQPAELEDSGVYFCASSSGTSERETQYFGPGTRLLVL.

This rearrangement joins TRBV11-3 to TRBJ2-3, with 7 bases lining up with TRBD1. The CDR3 is made up of 14 amino acids. V was pared by 4 bases and J by 2 bases, with 3 bases of the junction left unmatched. The germline V gene has CDR1 SGHNT and CDR2 YENEEA. The CDR3 sequence: CASSSQGTTDTQYF. CDR3 DNA: TGTGCCAGCAGCTCACAGGGGACCACAGATACGCAGTATTTT.

J is TRBJ2-3 and V is TRBV4-3; the D is unclear. The V gene's germline CDR1 is LGHNA and CDR2 YSLEER. This CDR3 comprises 13 residues. Trimming left V 3 bases short and J 1 base short, with 5 bases between. The CDR3 bases are TGCGCCAGCAGCCACCGCCGCACAGATACGCAGTATTTT. It yields the protein CASSHRRTDTQYF.

Only a few counts were recorded for this clonotype. V usage is TRBV6-5 and J usage is TRBJ2-7; 10 nucleotides align to TRBD1. Trimming removed 2 bases from V and 3 bases from J; junction bases left unmatched: 4. The CDR3 runs 15 residues. The germline gives CDR1 MNHEY, CDR2 SVGAGI. The CDR3 nucleotides read TGTGCCAGCAGTTACGCTGGGACAGGGGACTACGAGCAGTACTTC. Its protein is CASSYAGTGDYEQYF.

In its sample, this clonotype was seen a few times. The chain uses TRBV11-3 and TRBJ2-5; D not resolved. Germline loops: CDR1 SGHNT, CDR2 YENEEA. Trimming stripped 3 bases from V and 2 bases from J, with 16 bases between. The length of the CDR3 is 16 residues. Here the CDR3 reads CASSLGIYNPQETQYF. The DNA for the CDR3 is TGTGCCAGCAGCTTGGGAATCTATAATCCTCAAGAGACCCAGTACTTC.